This T cell receptor (beta chain) was sequenced for a study of cytomegalovirus exposure and HLA in healthy donors. Worth noting for this clone: Its specificity is not known.

Broader study findings: Using the classifier, cytomegalovirus status was reportedly diagnosed with high specificity and sensitivity. A few CMV-associated chains proved CMV antigen-specific in vitro.

Data came from immunoSEQ multiplex PCR; TCRdb stores just in-frame clones and leaves some out. The table lists more than 95,000 clones, 89% of them singletons. CDR1 and CDR2 (germline): SGHNT, YYREEE (reference sequence). V shed 4 bases and J 6 bases; nucleotides not matched to a gene: 9. The CDR3 totals 16 residues. The receptor's source is a woman aged 18-29 years in good health and CMV-seronegative. Sequencing was carried out using PBMCs. The V and J genes are TRBV5-4 and TRBJ2-5; 13 bases line up with TRBD2. The CDR3 sequence: CASSPTSGGAYKTQYF. As DNA, the CDR3 is TGTGCCAGCAGCCCTACTAGCGGGGGGGCCTACAAGACCCAGTACTTC.